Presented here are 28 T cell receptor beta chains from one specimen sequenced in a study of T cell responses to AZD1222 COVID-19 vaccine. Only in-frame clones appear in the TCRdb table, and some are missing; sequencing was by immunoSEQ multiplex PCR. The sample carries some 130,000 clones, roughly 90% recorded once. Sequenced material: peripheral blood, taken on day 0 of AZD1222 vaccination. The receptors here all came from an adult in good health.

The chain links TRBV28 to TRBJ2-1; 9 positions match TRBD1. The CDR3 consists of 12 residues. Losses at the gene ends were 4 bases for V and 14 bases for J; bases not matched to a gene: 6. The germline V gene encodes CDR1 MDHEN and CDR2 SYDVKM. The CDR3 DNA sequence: TGTGCCAGCAGTTCGTCCGGGACAGGGAAGTTCTTC. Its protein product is CASSSSGTGKFF.

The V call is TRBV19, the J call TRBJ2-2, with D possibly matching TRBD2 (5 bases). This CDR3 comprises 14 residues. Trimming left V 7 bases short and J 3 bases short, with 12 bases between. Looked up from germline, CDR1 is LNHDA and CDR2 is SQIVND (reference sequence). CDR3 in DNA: TGTGCCAGTAATCGGGGTCGAGACACCGGGGAGCTGTTTTTT. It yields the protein CASNRGRDTGELFF.

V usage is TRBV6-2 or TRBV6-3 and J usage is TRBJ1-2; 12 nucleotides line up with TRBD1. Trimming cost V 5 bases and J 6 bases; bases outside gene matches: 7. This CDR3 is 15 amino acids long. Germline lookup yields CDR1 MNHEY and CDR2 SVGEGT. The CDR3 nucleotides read TGTGCCAGCAGTCTCACCGGGACAGGGGGCGATGGCTACACCTTC. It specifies CASSLTGTGGDGYTF.

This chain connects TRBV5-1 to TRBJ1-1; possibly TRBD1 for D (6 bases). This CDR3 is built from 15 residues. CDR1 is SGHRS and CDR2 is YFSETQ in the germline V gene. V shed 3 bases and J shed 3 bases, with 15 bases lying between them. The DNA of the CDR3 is TGCGCCAGCAGCTCGGATGCACAGGGCTACACTGAAGCTTTCTTT. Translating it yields CASSSDAQGYTEAFF.

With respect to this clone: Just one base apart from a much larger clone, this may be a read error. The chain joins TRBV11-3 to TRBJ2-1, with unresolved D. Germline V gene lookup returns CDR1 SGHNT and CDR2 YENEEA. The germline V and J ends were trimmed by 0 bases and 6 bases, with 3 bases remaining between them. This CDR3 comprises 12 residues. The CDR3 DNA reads TGTGCCAGCAGCTTAGATCCCAATGAGCAGTTCTTC. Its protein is CASSLDPNEQFF.

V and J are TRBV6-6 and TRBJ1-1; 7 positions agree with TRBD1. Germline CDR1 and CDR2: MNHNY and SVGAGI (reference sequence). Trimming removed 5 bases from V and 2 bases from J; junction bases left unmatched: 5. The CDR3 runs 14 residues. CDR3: CASSNRQGNTEAFF. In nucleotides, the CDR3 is TGTGCCAGCAGTAACAGACAGGGAAACACTGAAGCTTTCTTT.

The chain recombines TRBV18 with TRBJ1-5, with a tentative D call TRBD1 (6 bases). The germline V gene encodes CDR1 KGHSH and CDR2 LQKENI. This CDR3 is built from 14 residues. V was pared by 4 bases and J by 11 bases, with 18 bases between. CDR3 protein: CASSRTVQESAQHF. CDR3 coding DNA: TGTGCCAGCTCACGGACAGTTCAAGAGTCAGCCCAGCATTTT.

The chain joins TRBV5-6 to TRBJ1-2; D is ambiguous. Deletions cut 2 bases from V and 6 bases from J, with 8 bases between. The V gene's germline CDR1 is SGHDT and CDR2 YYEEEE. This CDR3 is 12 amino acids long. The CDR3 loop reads CASSFLPDGYTF. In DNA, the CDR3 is TGTGCCAGCAGCTTCCTTCCGGATGGCTACACCTTC. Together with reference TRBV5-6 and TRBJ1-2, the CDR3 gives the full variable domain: DAGVTQSPTHLIKTRGQQVTLRCSPKSGHDTVSWYQQALGQGPQFIFQYYEEEERQRGNFPDRFSGHQFPNYSSELNVNALLLGDSALYLCASSFLPDGYTFGSGTRLTVV.

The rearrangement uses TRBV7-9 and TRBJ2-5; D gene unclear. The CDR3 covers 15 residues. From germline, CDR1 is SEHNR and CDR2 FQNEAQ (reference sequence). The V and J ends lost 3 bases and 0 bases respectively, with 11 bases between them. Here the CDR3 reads CASSFGRSHQETQYF. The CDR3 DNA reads TGTGCCAGCAGCTTCGGACGGAGCCACCAAGAGACCCAGTACTTC.

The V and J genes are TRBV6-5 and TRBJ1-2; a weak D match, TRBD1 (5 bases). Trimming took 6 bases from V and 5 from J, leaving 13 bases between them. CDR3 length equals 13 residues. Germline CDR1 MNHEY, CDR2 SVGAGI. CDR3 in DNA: TGTGCCAGCAGACAACATGGGGGGTATGGCTACACCTTC. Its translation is CASRQHGGYGYTF.

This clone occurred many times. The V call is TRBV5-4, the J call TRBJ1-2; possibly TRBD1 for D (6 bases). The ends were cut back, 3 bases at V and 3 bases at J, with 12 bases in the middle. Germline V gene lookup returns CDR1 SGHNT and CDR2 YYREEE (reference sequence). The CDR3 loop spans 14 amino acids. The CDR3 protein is CASSYREGDYGYTF. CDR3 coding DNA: TGTGCCAGCAGCTACAGGGAGGGGGACTATGGCTACACCTTC.

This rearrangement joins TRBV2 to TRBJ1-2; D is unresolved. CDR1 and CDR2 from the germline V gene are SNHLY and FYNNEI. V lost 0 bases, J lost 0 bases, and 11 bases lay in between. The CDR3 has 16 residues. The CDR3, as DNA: TGTGCCAGCAGTGAAGCGGTGGCAGATCCTAACTATGGCTACACCTTC. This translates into CASSEAVADPNYGYTF.

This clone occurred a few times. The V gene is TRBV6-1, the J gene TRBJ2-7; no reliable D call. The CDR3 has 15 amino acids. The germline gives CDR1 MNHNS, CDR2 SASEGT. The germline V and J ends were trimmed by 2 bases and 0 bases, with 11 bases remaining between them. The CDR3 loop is CASSEIYSSSYEQYF. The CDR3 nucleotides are TGTGCCAGCAGTGAAATCTACTCCAGCTCCTACGAGCAGTACTTC.

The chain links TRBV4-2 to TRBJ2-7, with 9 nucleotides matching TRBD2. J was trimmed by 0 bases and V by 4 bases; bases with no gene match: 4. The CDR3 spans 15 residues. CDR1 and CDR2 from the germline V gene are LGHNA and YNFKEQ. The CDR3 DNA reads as TGTGCCAGCAGCCCCGCTAGCGGGAACTCCTACGAGCAGTACTTC. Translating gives CASSPASGNSYEQYF.

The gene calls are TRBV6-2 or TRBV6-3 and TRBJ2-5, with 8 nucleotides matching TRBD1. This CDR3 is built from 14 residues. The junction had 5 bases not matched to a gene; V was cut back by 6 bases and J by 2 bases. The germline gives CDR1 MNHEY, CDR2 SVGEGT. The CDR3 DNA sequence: TGTGCCAGCAGCCGGACAGGGCGGCAAGAGACCCAGTACTTC. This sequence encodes CASSRTGRQETQYF.

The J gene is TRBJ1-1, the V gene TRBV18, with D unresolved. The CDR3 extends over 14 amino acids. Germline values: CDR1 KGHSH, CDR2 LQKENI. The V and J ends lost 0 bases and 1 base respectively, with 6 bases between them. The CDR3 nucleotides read TGTGCCAGCTCACCACCAAGTGGGAACACTGAAGCTTTCTTT. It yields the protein CASSPPSGNTEAFF. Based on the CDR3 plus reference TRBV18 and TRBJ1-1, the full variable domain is NAGVMQNPRHLVRRRGQEARLRCSPMKGHSHVYWYRQLPEEGLKFMVYLQKENIIDESGMPKERFSAEFPKEGPSILRIQQVVRGDSAAYFCASSPPSGNTEAFFGQGTRLTVV.

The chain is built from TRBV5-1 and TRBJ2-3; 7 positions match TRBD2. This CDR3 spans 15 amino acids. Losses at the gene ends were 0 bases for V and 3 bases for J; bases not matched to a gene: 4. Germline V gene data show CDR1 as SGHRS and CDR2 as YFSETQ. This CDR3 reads CASSLEVGGTDTQYF. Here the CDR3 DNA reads TGCGCCAGCAGCTTGGAGGTGGGGGGGACAGATACGCAGTATTTT.

The CDR3 here is CASSQRTGREKLFF. The CDR3 bases are TGCGCCAGCAGTCAACGGACAGGGCGTGAAAAACTGTTTTTT. The rearrangement uses TRBV23-1 and TRBJ1-4; TRBD1 agrees at 8 bases. TRBV23-1 is reported as an ORF; its role is uncertain. J was trimmed by 7 bases and V by 2 bases; bases with no gene match: 3. There are 14 residues in the CDR3.

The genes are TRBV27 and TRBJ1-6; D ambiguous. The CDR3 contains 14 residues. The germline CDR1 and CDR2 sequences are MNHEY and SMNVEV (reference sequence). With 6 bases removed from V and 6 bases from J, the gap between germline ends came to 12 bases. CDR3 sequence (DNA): TGTGCCAGCAGGGTCCAGGCGGGTAATTCACCCCTCCACTTT. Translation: CASRVQAGNSPLHF.

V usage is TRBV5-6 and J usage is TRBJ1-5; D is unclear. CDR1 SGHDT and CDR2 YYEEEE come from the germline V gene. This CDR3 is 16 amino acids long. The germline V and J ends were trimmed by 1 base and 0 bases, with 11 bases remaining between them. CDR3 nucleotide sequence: TGTGCCAGCAGCTTGTCCGGCAGCTATAGCAATCAGCCCCAGCATTTT. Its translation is CASSLSGSYSNQPQHF.

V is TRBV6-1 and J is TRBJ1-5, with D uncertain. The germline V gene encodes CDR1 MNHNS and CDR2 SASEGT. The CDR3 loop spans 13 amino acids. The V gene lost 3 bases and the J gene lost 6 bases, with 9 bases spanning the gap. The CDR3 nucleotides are TGTGCCAGCAGTGACAGGTCCGCTCAGCCCCAGCATTTT. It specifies CASSDRSAQPQHF.

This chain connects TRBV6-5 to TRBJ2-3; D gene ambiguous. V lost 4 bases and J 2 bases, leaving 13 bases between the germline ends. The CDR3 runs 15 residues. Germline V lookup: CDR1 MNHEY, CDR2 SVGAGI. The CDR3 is CASSSPGHFTDTQYF. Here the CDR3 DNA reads TGTGCCAGCAGTTCCCCGGGCCATTTCACAGATACGCAGTATTTT.

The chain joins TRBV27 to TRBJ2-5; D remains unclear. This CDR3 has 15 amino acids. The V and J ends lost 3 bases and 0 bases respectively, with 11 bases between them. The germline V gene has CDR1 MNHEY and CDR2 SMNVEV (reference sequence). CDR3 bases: TGTGCCAGCAGTTTGCTCCCCCCGTACCAAGAGACCCAGTACTTC. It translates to CASSLLPPYQETQYF.

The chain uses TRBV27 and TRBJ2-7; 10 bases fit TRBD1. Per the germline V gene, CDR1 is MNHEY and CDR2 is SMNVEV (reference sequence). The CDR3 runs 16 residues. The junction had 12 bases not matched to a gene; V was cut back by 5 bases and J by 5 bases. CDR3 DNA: TGTGCCAGCAGTCCACACGACAGGGGGCGCTTCCACGAGCAGTACTTC. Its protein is CASSPHDRGRFHEQYF.

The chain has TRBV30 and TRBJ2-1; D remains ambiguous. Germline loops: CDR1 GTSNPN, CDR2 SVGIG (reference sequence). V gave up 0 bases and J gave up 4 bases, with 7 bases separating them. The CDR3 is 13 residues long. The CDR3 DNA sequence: TGTGCCTGGAGTGTAAGTTTGTACAATGAGCAGTTCTTC. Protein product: CAWSVSLYNEQFF. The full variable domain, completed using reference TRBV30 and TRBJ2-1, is SQTIHQWPATLVQPVGSPLSLECTVEGTSNPNLYWYRQAAGRGLQLLFYSVGIGQISSEVPQNLSASRPQDRQFILSSKKLLLSDSGFYLCAWSVSLYNEQFFGPGTRLTVL.

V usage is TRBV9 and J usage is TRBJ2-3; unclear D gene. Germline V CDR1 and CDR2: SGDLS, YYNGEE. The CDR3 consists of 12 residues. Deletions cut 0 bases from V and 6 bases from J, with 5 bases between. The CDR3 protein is CASSVASDTQYF. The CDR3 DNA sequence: TGTGCCAGCAGCGTAGCTTCGGATACGCAGTATTTT.

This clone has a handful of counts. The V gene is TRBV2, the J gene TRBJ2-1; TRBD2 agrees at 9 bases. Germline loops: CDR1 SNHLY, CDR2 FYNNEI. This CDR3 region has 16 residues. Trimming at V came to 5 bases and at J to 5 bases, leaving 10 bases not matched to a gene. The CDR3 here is CASSPIASGVNNEQFF. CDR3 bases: TGTGCCAGCAGTCCTATTGCTAGCGGGGTTAACAATGAGCAGTTCTTC.

The chain's CDR3 is CASSLDPNYGYTF. DNA for the CDR3: TGTGCCAGCAGTCTTGACCCTAACTATGGCTACACCTTC. The V gene is TRBV6-6, the J gene TRBJ1-2, with D unclear. Trimming stripped 5 bases from V and 0 bases from J, with 7 bases between. The CDR3 is 13 amino acids. The germline V gene has CDR1 MNHNY and CDR2 SVGAGI (reference sequence).